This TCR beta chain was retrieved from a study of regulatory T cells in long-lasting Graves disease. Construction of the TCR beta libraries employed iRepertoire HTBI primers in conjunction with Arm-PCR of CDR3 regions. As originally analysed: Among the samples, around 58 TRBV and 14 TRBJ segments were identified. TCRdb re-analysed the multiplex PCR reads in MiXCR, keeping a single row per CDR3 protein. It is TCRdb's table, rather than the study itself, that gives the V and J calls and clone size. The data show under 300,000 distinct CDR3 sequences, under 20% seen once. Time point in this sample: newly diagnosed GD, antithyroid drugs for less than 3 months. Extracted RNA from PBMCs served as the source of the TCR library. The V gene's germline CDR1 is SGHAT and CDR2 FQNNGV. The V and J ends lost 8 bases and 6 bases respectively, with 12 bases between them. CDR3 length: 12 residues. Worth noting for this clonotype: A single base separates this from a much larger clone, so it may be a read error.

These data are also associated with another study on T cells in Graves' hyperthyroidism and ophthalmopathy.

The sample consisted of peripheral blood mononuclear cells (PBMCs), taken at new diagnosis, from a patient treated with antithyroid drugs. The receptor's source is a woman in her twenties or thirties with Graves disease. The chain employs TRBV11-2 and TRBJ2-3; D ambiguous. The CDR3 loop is CASGPVGDTQYF. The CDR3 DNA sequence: TGTGCCAGCGGCCCGGTAGGGGATACGCAGTATTTT.